A selection of T cell receptor beta chains follows, all from one sample in a study of long-term antiretroviral therapy in people with HIV. Libraries were prepared by immunoSEQ multiplex PCR; TCRdb keeps only in-frame clonotypes and omits some of them. Counted here are some 13,000 clones, roughly 80% occurring once; the ten biggest clones make up roughly an eighth. Sequencing was performed on unsorted PBMCs, taken 1.3 years after starting antiretroviral therapy. The receptors shown here come from a woman younger than 30 with HIV. The CDR3 runs from the conserved cysteine through the conserved F or W. A D gene is named only where the DNA matches it firmly. Clone size is not always given. Where it is, it says once, few, many or a class for expanded clones.

v_gene	d_gene	j_gene	abundance	CDR3nt	CDR3aa
TRBV5-1	TRBD2	TRBJ2-2	few	TGCGCCACCTCTAGCGGGAACACCGGGGAGCTGTTTTTT	CATSSGNTGELFF
TRBV2	-	TRBJ2-3	-	TGTGCCAGCAGTGGACGGGTGGCTCTAAACACAGATACGCAGTATTTT	CASSGRVALNTDTQYF
TRBV4-2	-	TRBJ1-4	-	TGTGCCAGCAGCCAAGAAGTAGGGTTCAGTGAAAAACTGTTTTTT	CASSQEVGFSEKLFF
TRBV5-6	-	TRBJ1-1	-	TGTGCCAGCATACCCCCCGCAGGGGCGGACACTGAAGCTTTCTTT	CASIPPAGADTEAFF
TRBV7-9	TRBD1	TRBJ1-5	-	TGTGCCAGCAGCTTTACAGGGGAAAGCAATCAGCCCCAGCATTTT	CASSFTGESNQPQHF
TRBV9	-	TRBJ1-6	-	TGTGCCAGCAGCGTGGGCACAGCGGGGCTTAATTCACCCCTCCACTTT	CASSVGTAGLNSPLHF
TRBV7-6	TRBD2	TRBJ2-3	-	TGTGCCAGCAGCTTAGAAGTGGGCGGGGGAGCAGATACGCAGTATTTT	CASSLEVGGGADTQYF
TRBV7-9	TRBD2	TRBJ2-1	-	TGTGCCAGCAGCTCGTTCACTAGCGGGGGGAACAATGAGCAGTTCTTC	CASSSFTSGGNNEQFF
TRBV11-1	-	TRBJ2-7	once	TGTGCCAGCAGCTTCCGGGACGGAGATTACGAGCAGTACTTC	CASSFRDGDYEQYF
TRBV27	-	TRBJ2-1	-	TGTGCCAGCAGACCCCTACGCAGCTCCTACAATGAGCAGTTCTTC	CASRPLRSSYNEQFF
TRBV4-2	TRBD1	TRBJ1-4	-	TGTGCCAGCAGCCCGGGACAGCGGAATGAAAAACTGTTTTTT	CASSPGQRNEKLFF
TRBV7-9	TRBD1	TRBJ1-4	once	TGTGCCAGCAGTTACGGACAGGGTAGTGAAAAACTGTTTTTT	CASSYGQGSEKLFF
TRBV5-6	TRBD2	TRBJ2-1	-	TGTGCCAGCAGCTTGGTGTTAGCGGGGACCGCGAAAGGATACAATGAGCAGTTCTTC	CASSLVLAGTAKGYNEQFF
TRBV29-1	-	TRBJ1-2	-	TGCAGCGTTGGGACATATAACTACGGCTACACCTTC	CSVGTYNYGYTF
TRBV9	-	TRBJ2-1	-	TGTGCCAGCAGCGTAGATATCCGGATAGGGAACAATGAGCAGTTCTTC	CASSVDIRIGNNEQFF
TRBV27	TRBD1	TRBJ1-5	-	TGTGCCAGCAGTTCCTTACGGACAGGGCTTGGAGGCAATCAGCCCCAGCATTTT	CASSSLRTGLGGNQPQHF
TRBV5-4	-	TRBJ1-2	few	TGTGCCAGCAGCTTGGCGCTGGGAGGGTGGGGCTACACCTTC	CASSLALGGWGYTF
TRBV4-1	-	TRBJ1-4	-	TGCGCCAGCAGCCAAGAATGGGGGGAATTGGGGGAAAAACTGTTTTTT	CASSQEWGELGEKLFF
TRBV28	-	TRBJ2-2	-	TGTGCCAGCAGTTTTGACAACGGAGATGACACCGGGGAGCTGTTTTTT	CASSFDNGDDTGELFF
TRBV13	-	TRBJ1-3	-	TGTGCCAGCAGTTATGGGAACTCTGGAAACACCATATATTTT	CASSYGNSGNTIYF
TRBV28	-	TRBJ2-2	-	TGTGCCAGCAGTTTCAGAGGCACCGGGGAGCTGTTTTTT	CASSFRGTGELFF
TRBV6-5	-	TRBJ2-7	-	TGTGCCAGCAGTTACTCAGGGGTGGGTTCCTACGAGCAGTACTTC	CASSYSGVGSYEQYF
TRBV9	TRBD2	TRBJ2-7	-	TGTGCCAGCAGCGTGGGGCGGACTAGCGGGGGTTACGAGCAGTACTTC	CASSVGRTSGGYEQYF
TRBV12-5	-	TRBJ1-1	-	TGTGCTAGTGGTTTAGCGGTGAACACTGAAGCTTTCTTT	CASGLAVNTEAFF
TRBV7-2	-	TRBJ2-5	-	TGTGCCAGCAGCTTAGACCCCCCCCAGGGGCGAGAGACCCAGTACTTC	CASSLDPPQGRETQYF
TRBV7-6	TRBD1	TRBJ1-6	-	TGTGCCAGCAGCTCGAAACCCGACAGGGGGCACTCACCCCTCCACTTT	CASSSKPDRGHSPLHF
TRBV6-1	-	TRBJ1-5	few	TGTGCCAGCAGAAATATCGGGGAGCTCCAGCATTTT	CASRNIGELQHF
TRBV4-2	TRBD2	TRBJ2-7	-	TGTGCCAGCAGCTTAGACCGGGTTAGCGGGACCTACGAGCAGTACTTC	CASSLDRVSGTYEQYF
TRBV11-2	TRBD2	TRBJ2-1	-	TGTGCCAGCAGCTACTCTACCGGGACTAGCTCCTACAATGAGCAGTTCTTC	CASSYSTGTSSYNEQFF
TRBV9	-	TRBJ2-7	once	TGTGCCAGCAGCGTTGGCGGGCCTTCCTACGAGCAGTACTTC	CASSVGGPSYEQYF
TRBV5-1	-	TRBJ1-2	once	TGCGCCAGCAGCTTGGCCGGAGGCGCTAACTATGGCTACACCTTC	CASSLAGGANYGYTF
TRBV18	-	TRBJ1-4	-	TGTGCCAGCTCACCAAGGCCGGGGAGGGGTGACGAAAAACTGTTTTTT	CASSPRPGRGDEKLFF
TRBV18	-	TRBJ1-2	-	TGTGCCAGCTCACCAGGTTGGGGCCTTGAAGGCTACACCTTC	CASSPGWGLEGYTF
TRBV6-1	-	TRBJ1-2	once	TGTGCCAGCAGTGAAGTCGGAGGGACACCCTATGGCTACACCTTC	CASSEVGGTPYGYTF
TRBV11-2	-	TRBJ1-1	medium-sized	TGTGCCAGCAGCTTAGAGGTGGCGCAGGAAGCTTTCTTT	CASSLEVAQEAFF
TRBV18	-	TRBJ1-1	-	TGTGCCAGCTCAAAGGGACCCCTCGATTTTGAAGCTTTCTTT	CASSKGPLDFEAFF
TRBV7-9	TRBD1	TRBJ1-2	-	TGTGCCAGCAGCTTAGGGACAGGGTTCGGCTACACCTTC	CASSLGTGFGYTF
TRBV28	-	TRBJ1-2	-	TGTGCCAGCAGTCATGATCCAGTCATGGACAGCATCCCGGACTATGGCTACACCTTC	CASSHDPVMDSIPDYGYTF
TRBV6-6	-	TRBJ2-3	-	TGTGCCAGCAGTTTCGCCGATACGCAGTATTTT	CASSFADTQYF
TRBV7-6	-	TRBJ1-5	medium-sized	TGTGCCAGCAGCTTAACGCAGAATAGCAATCAGCCCCAGCATTTT	CASSLTQNSNQPQHF
TRBV27	-	TRBJ1-1	-	TGTGCCAGCAGTTTGGGCAGGGAGAACACTGAAGCTTTCTTT	CASSLGRENTEAFF
TRBV25-1	-	TRBJ2-5	-	TGTGCCAGCAGTGGAAGACAGACGAGCGGCCAAGAGACCCAGTACTTC	CASSGRQTSGQETQYF
TRBV6-1	-	TRBJ1-5	few	TGTGCCAGCACCGGAACAGGGACCCAGCCCCAGCATTTT	CASTGTGTQPQHF
TRBV5-4	-	TRBJ2-7	-	TGTGCCAGCAGCTTGCTGGGTACTGGCGAGCAGTACTTC	CASSLLGTGEQYF
TRBV5-1	-	TRBJ2-2	-	TGCGCCAGCAGCTTGGAGGGGAGAATGACCGGGGAGCTGTTTTTT	CASSLEGRMTGELFF
TRBV6-1	-	TRBJ1-4	-	TGTGCCAGCAGTGATTCAAAACAGGTTTATGAAAAACTGTTTTTT	CASSDSKQVYEKLFF
TRBV6-6	TRBD1	TRBJ1-1	-	TGTGCCAGCAGTTACCTTCCGACTCGACAGGGGAATGAAGCTTTCTTT	CASSYLPTRQGNEAFF
TRBV21-1	-	TRBJ2-7	once	TGTGCCAGCAGCCCCCTAATAGGGACAGGGTCCCACGAGCAGTACTTC	CASSPLIGTGSHEQYF
TRBV2	TRBD1	TRBJ1-2	-	TGTGCCAGCAGTGTCCAGGGGGCCAGCTATGGCTACACCTTC	CASSVQGASYGYTF
TRBV7-8	-	TRBJ2-1	few	TGTGCCAGCCGAGTTTACAATGAGCAGTTCTTC	CASRVYNEQFF
TRBV30	-	TRBJ2-7	-	TGTGCCTGGACCGCATCCTGGGGGGTCGTGTACTTC	CAWTASWGVVYF
TRBV7-8	-	TRBJ2-7	once	TGTGCCAGCAGCTTTGGGCAATACTACGAGCAGTACTTC	CASSFGQYYEQYF
TRBV18	-	TRBJ1-5	-	TGTGCCAGCTCCCCCGACCCCAATCAGCCCCAGCATTTT	CASSPDPNQPQHF